These 14 T cell receptor beta chains came from one sample sequenced in a study of shared clonotypes between healthy human individuals. As defined, naive CD8 cells were CD45RO-negative and positively selected for CCR7, with terminally differentiated effector memory CD45RA+ cells excluded. This table comes from immunoSEQ multiplex PCR, and its TCRdb copy is limited to in-frame clones, with some not included. The repertoire holds roughly 2,000,000 clones, with roughly 94% as singletons. The specimen sequenced was naive CD8+ T cells sorted from blood. The receptors stem from a young man in good health.

This clone turned up a few times. This rearrangement joins TRBV6-1 to TRBJ1-6, with D perhaps matching TRBD1 (6 bases). Germline CDR1 and CDR2: MNHNS and SASEGT. Trimming shortened V by 2 bases and J by 12 bases, and 17 bases separated the two germline ends. This CDR3 region has 15 residues. CDR3 sequence (DNA): TGTGCCAGCAGTGAATCCAGGGGTCTCTTTTTACCCCTCCACTTT. Protein: CASSESRGLFLPLHF.

The V gene is TRBV7-9, the J gene TRBJ2-7; tentatively, D is TRBD2 (5 bases). Trimming removed 2 bases at V and 5 bases at J, with 16 bases between. The CDR3 spans 15 residues. Germline V gene sequence: CDR1 SEHNR, CDR2 FQNEAQ (reference sequence). As DNA, the CDR3 is TGTGCCAGCAGCTTATACGAGGGTTCAGACCACGAGCAGTACTTC. Translation: CASSLYEGSDHEQYF.

The chain links TRBV19 to TRBJ2-3; D call uncertain. V was trimmed by 3 bases and J by 5 bases, leaving 9 bases between them. The CDR3 is made up of 13 amino acids. CDR1 and CDR2 from the germline V gene are LNHDA and SQIVND (reference sequence). The DNA for the CDR3 is TGTGCCAGTAGTATTATTGAGCAAGATACGCAGTATTTT. It encodes CASSIIEQDTQYF.

The chain is built from TRBV27 and TRBJ2-7; maybe TRBD2 (7 bases). The CDR3 contains 15 residues. V lost 8 bases and J 4 bases, leaving 21 bases between the germline ends. Germline CDR1 reads MNHEY; CDR2 reads SMNVEV (reference sequence). For the CDR3, the DNA is TGTGCCAGCGGGGGGGGGCCTCCCGGTTGGTACGAGCAGTACTTC. This sequence encodes CASGGGPPGWYEQYF.

The chain combines TRBV2 with TRBJ1-1; D remains unclear. CDR1 and CDR2 from the germline V gene are SNHLY and FYNNEI. The CDR3 covers 14 residues. The V gene lost 6 bases and the J gene lost 1 base, with 12 bases spanning the gap. The CDR3 nucleotides are TGTGCCAGCAGCTATTATCAGACGAACACTGAAGCTTTCTTT. This encodes CASSYYQTNTEAFF.

This chain connects TRBV11-3 to TRBJ2-1; 8 positions match TRBD2. CDR1 is SGHNT and CDR2 is YENEEA in the germline V gene. The CDR3 sequence is 17 residues long. Germline trimming cut 1 base from V and 0 bases from J; bases unmatched to any gene: 5. The CDR3 DNA is TGTGCCAGCAGCTTAGCTACTAGCGGCAGCTCCTACAATGAGCAGTTCTTC. Translating it yields CASSLATSGSSYNEQFF. Using reference TRBV11-3 and TRBJ2-1 for the parts outside the CDR3, the full variable domain is EAGVVQSPRYKIIEKKQPVAFWCNPISGHNTLYWYLQNLGQGPELLIRYENEEAVDDSQLPKDRFSAERLKGVDSTLKIQPAELGDSAVYLCASSLATSGSSYNEQFFGPGTRLTVL.

As to this clone: Other DNA variants within this sample encode the same CDR3. The chain is built from TRBV5-6 and TRBJ2-1, with D hard to call. Between the trimmed V and J ends, which lost 2 bases and 2 bases, there was a span of 2 bases. The length of the CDR3 is 12 residues. CDR1 and CDR2 from the germline V gene are SGHDT and YYEEEE. This CDR3 is CASSFTYNEQFF. The CDR3 nucleotides read TGTGCCAGCAGCTTTACCTACAATGAGCAGTTCTTC.

The J gene is TRBJ2-7, the V gene TRBV18; 7 bases line up with TRBD2. CDR1 is KGHSH, CDR2 LQKENI, per germline. The CDR3 length is 15 residues. V lost 5 bases and J lost 4; bases outside the gene matches: 11. In DNA, the CDR3 is TGTGCCAGCTCATACCCAAGGGAGGGGATATACGAGCAGTACTTC. This codes for CASSYPREGIYEQYF. The whole variable domain, filled in from reference TRBV18 and TRBJ2-7, reads NAGVMQNPRHLVRRRGQEARLRCSPMKGHSHVYWYRQLPEEGLKFMVYLQKENIIDESGMPKERFSAEFPKEGPSILRIQQVVRGDSAAYFCASSYPREGIYEQYFGPGTRLTVT.

The genes are TRBV6-7 and TRBJ2-7, with D maybe TRBD2 (5 bases). TRBV6-7 is marked as an open reading frame, function uncertain. The CDR3 has 16 amino acids. V shed 3 bases and J shed 3 bases, with 18 bases lying between them. The CDR3 nucleotides are TGTGCCAGCAGTTATAGTCTCTCGCGGGTGAACTACGAGCAGTACTTC. It encodes CASSYSLSRVNYEQYF.

This sequence joins TRBV6-6 and TRBJ2-7; 7 bases line up with TRBD1. Looked up from germline, CDR1 is MNHNY and CDR2 is SVGAGI (reference sequence). Trimming at V came to 2 bases and at J to 3 bases, leaving 4 bases not matched to a gene. The CDR3 consists of 14 residues. The CDR3, as DNA: TGTGCCAGCAGTTACGAACACAGGGGCTACGAGCAGTACTTC. Amino acid sequence: CASSYEHRGYEQYF.

Only a few counts were recorded for this clone. The chain links TRBV6-6 to TRBJ1-6; D remains ambiguous. CDR1 and CDR2 from the germline V gene are MNHNY and SVGAGI (reference sequence). V shed 5 bases and J shed 6 bases, with 8 bases lying between them. CDR3 length: 13 residues. CDR3 sequence reads: CASSDQVNSPLHF. CDR3 DNA: TGTGCCAGCAGTGACCAGGTTAATTCACCCCTCCACTTT.

The rearrangement links TRBV28 to TRBJ1-6, with D maybe TRBD1 (6 bases). This CDR3 comprises 13 residues. The V gene lost 3 bases and the J gene lost 9 bases, with 9 bases spanning the gap. In germline, CDR1 is MDHEN, CDR2 SYDVKM. CDR3: CASSFLQGSPLHF. Here the CDR3 DNA reads TGTGCCAGCAGTTTTCTACAGGGTTCACCCCTCCACTTT.

J is TRBJ1-1 and V is TRBV10-2; D is uncertain. The V end was cut by 5 bases, the J end by 1 base, with 5 bases between. This CDR3 contains 12 residues. The germline gives CDR1 WSHSY, CDR2 SAAADI. CDR3 DNA: TGCGCCAGCAGTACAGCGAACACTGAAGCTTTCTTT. Protein product: CASSTANTEAFF.

This clone was counted once. The rearrangement joins TRBV27 to TRBJ2-1, with 12 bases matching TRBD2. This CDR3 has 15 residues. Germline V gene lookup returns CDR1 MNHEY and CDR2 SMNVEV (reference sequence). Trimming removed 3 bases from V and 7 bases from J; junction bases left unmatched: 4. CDR3 loop: CASSLRTSGMNEQFF. DNA of the CDR3: TGTGCCAGCAGTTTGCGGACTAGCGGGATGAATGAGCAGTTCTTC.